The subject of this entry is one T cell receptor (beta chain). No antigen is known for it. Generated by immunoSEQ multiplex PCR, the TCRdb table keeps only in-frame clones and is missing some. This sample yields fewer than 55,000 clones, of which 87% are seen a single time; under 2% belongs to the top ten. This specimen comes from a study of OX40 agonist ivuxolimab in advanced cancers. V was clipped by 4 bases and J by 4 bases, with 7 bases between them. This CDR3 has 12 amino acids. Germline values: CDR1 SGHAT, CDR2 FQNNGV. General study results and limits: The 0.1-3.0 mg/kg partial responders had among the lowest clonal expansion. There was clonal expansion of CD4+ and CD8+ blood T cells by week 6 at 0.1 to 3.0 mg/kg.

J is TRBJ1-2 and V is TRBV11-2; D not resolved. This sequence originates from an adult with an advanced solid tumor such as melanoma, head and neck, liver or kidney cancer. The source was CD4+ or CD8+ T cells sorted from blood, collected in a trial of the OX40 agonist ivuxolimab. The CDR3 loop reads CASSSDVYGYTF. The CDR3 region has the DNA TGTGCCAGCAGCTCGGACGTCTATGGCTACACCTTC.